The 4 T cell receptor beta chains below come from one sample, sequenced in a study of T cells in Graves' hyperthyroidism and ophthalmopathy. Authors of the study amplified TCR beta CDR3 regions from RNA transcripts. First-round RT-PCR targeting the TCR CDR3 was performed with the HTBI primer set. TCRdb used MiXCR to reprocess the multiplex PCR reads, holding one entry per CDR3 protein. The sample contains approximately 600,000 distinct CDR3 sequences, about 20% of which appear only once. The sequenced sample was blood. The source of these receptors is a man younger than 40 with Graves' ophthalmopathy.

This clonotype was seen a handful of times. The V call is TRBV13, the J call TRBJ2-1; TRBD2 agrees at 8 bases. The CDR3 extends over 14 amino acids. CDR1 PRHDT and CDR2 FYEKMQ come from the germline V gene (reference sequence). J was trimmed by 8 bases and V by 5 bases; bases with no gene match: 8. This chain's CDR3 is CASSRTGGGHEQFF. CDR3 nucleotide sequence: TGTGCCAGCAGCCGAACCGGGGGGGGGCATGAGCAGTTCTTC.

This clonotype was counted between two and nine times. The chain recombines TRBV12-3 or TRBV12-4 with TRBJ1-1; tentatively, D is TRBD1 (5 bases). Trimming cost V 5 bases and J 5 bases, with 12 bases left between them. This CDR3 is built from 13 residues. This chain's CDR3 is CASSAGRGTEAFF. CDR3 bases: TGTGCCAGCAGTGCAGGGCGAGGGACTGAAGCTTTCTTT.

The chain couples TRBV20-1 to TRBJ2-7, with 10 nucleotides matching TRBD1. After removal of 3 bases from V and 6 bases from J, the junction contained 5 bases not matched to a gene. This CDR3 region has 13 residues. Germline CDR1 and CDR2: DFQATT and SNEGSKA (reference sequence). Here the CDR3 reads CSASLRTGGEQYF. CDR3 coding DNA: TGCAGTGCTAGCCTAAGGACAGGGGGCGAGCAGTACTTC.

At least ten counts were recorded for this clonotype. The V gene is TRBV10-3, the J gene TRBJ2-7; TRBD1 aligns across 7 bases. V trimming: 0 bases; J trimming: 4 bases; junction bases outside the gene matches: 3. The CDR3 covers 14 residues. CDR1 ENHRY and CDR2 SYGVKD come from the germline V gene. The CDR3 sequence: CAISESGTDYEQYF. The DNA of the CDR3 is TGTGCCATCAGTGAGTCGGGGACAGATTACGAGCAGTACTTC.